The clone carrying this T cell receptor beta chain has a single count. Its antigen is still unknown. Noted time point: cycle 4 day 1 (C4D1), after more than 5 weeks of nivolumab. All patients experienced relapse after autologous stem cell transplantation, and brentuximab vedotin exposure was variable. The data belong to a study of PD-1 blockade in classical Hodgkin lymphoma. Study results and limitations: Patients newly diagnosed and complete responders had comparable baseline diversity. The origin of the repertoire differences remains undefined, with disease activity or prior therapy as possible causes. Patients with an early start, nivolumab under 1 year after ASCT, were excluded. According to reports, newly diagnosed patients had lower baseline TCR diversity than healthy donors, and relapsed/refractory patients had lower baseline TCR diversity still.

Here immunoSEQ multiplex PCR was the method, and the copy in TCRdb shows in-frame clones only, minus some. The top ten clones hold around 2.7% of a sample with over 75,000 clones, 90% of them seen once. This specimen consisted of peripheral blood mononuclear cells (PBMCs), obtained before the fourth cycle of nivolumab. The TCR originated in a human donor with classical Hodgkin lymphoma.

CDR3 in amino acids: CASSEQGKGNTIYF. The CDR3 nucleotides read TGTGCCAGCAGCGAACAGGGGAAAGGAAACACCATATATTTT. The J gene is TRBJ1-3, the V gene TRBV13, with TRBD1 identical over 7 bases. This CDR3 comprises 14 residues. J gave up 4 bases and V 5 bases, and 5 bases lay outside the gene matches. Germline lookup yields CDR1 PRHDT and CDR2 FYEKMQ (reference sequence).